This paragraph covers one T cell receptor beta chain sequence. This entry belongs to a study of beta chain features in type 1 diabetes. Reverse transcription of all isolated RNA meant that expressed TCRB transcripts were sequenced. Sequencing used immunoSEQ multiplex PCR; TCRdb keeps in-frame clones, though not all of them. The repertoire holds roughly 250,000 clones, with about 70% as singletons. V lost 3 bases, J lost 5 bases, and 10 bases stayed unmatched. The CDR3 extends over 15 amino acids. The V gene's germline CDR1 is PRHDT and CDR2 FYEKMQ (reference sequence). The sequence was obtained from a man aged 25 to 45 in good health. Material for sequencing was naive CD4+ T cells from blood. The V gene is TRBV13, the J gene TRBJ2-7; 7 bases line up with TRBD2. The CDR3 region has the DNA TGTGCCAGCAGCTTCCCACGGCGGGAGCTCCACGAGCAGTACTTC. Protein: CASSFPRRELHEQYF.